Presented here are 28 T cell receptor beta chains from one specimen sequenced in a study of cytomegalovirus exposure and HLA in healthy donors. The PCR had 60 Vbeta and 13 Jbeta primers. This table comes from immunoSEQ multiplex PCR, and its TCRdb copy is limited to in-frame clones, with some not included. The sample has 130,000 or so clones; roughly 84% are singletons. Sequenced input: PBMCs. The receptors were sampled from a woman younger than 30 in good health and CMV-seropositive.

The rearrangement joins TRBV21-1 to TRBJ2-5; TRBD2, the D gene given by the table, was not confirmed from the DNA. TRBV21-1 is flagged as a pseudogene. The CDR3 is made up of 13 amino acids. This CDR3 is CASGERDQETQYF. The CDR3 nucleotides are TGTGCCAGCGGGGAGAGGGACCAAGAGACCCAGTACTTC.

The J gene is TRBJ1-3, the V gene TRBV2; tentatively, D is TRBD1 (5 bases). V gave up 6 bases and J gave up 4 bases, with 13 bases separating them. Germline loops: CDR1 SNHLY, CDR2 FYNNEI. This CDR3 contains 14 residues. The CDR3 region has the DNA TGTGCCAGCAGCGAACCCAGGGAAGGAAACACCATATATTTT. It yields the protein CASSEPREGNTIYF.

This clone was observed a handful of times. The chain employs TRBV10-1 and TRBJ2-5, with D possibly matching TRBD2 (5 bases). CDR1 WNHNN and CDR2 SYGVQD come from the germline V gene (reference sequence). The CDR3 totals 15 residues. V gave up 0 bases and J gave up 0 bases, with 8 bases separating them. CDR3 protein: CASSESIANQETQYF. CDR3 coding DNA: TGCGCCAGCAGTGAGTCGATAGCGAACCAAGAGACCCAGTACTTC.

V gene TRBV28 combines with J gene TRBJ1-5; D gene ambiguous. The CDR3 has 15 residues. The V gene lost 5 bases and the J gene lost 1 base, with 12 bases spanning the gap. Germline-derived CDR1 and CDR2 are MDHEN and SYDVKM. The CDR3 coding sequence is TGTGCCAGCAGTCTGCAGAAATTCAGCAATCAGCCCCAGCATTTT. Amino acids: CASSLQKFSNQPQHF. The full variable domain, rest sourced from reference TRBV28 and TRBJ1-5, is DVKVTQSSRYLVKRTGEKVFLECVQDMDHENMFWYRQDPGLGLRLIYFSYDVKMKEKGDIPEGYSVSREKKERFSLILESASTNQTSMYLCASSLQKFSNQPQHFGDGTRLSIL.

V usage is TRBV19 and J usage is TRBJ2-5; maybe TRBD1 (5 bases). The V gene's germline CDR1 is LNHDA and CDR2 SQIVND (reference sequence). The V end was cut by 7 bases, the J end by 3 bases, with 21 bases between. The CDR3 contains 16 residues. CDR3 loop: CASTGVSRGGKETQYF. In nucleotides, the CDR3 is TGTGCCAGTACGGGTGTCTCAAGGGGCGGTAAAGAGACCCAGTACTTC. Complete variable domain (other parts from reference TRBV19 and TRBJ2-5): DGGITQSPKYLFRKEGQNVTLSCEQNLNHDAMYWYRQDPGQGLRLIYYSQIVNDFQKGDIAEGYSVSREKKESFPLTVTSAQKNPTAFYLCASTGVSRGGKETQYFGPGTRLLVL.

This clone has just a few counts. The chain employs TRBV2 and TRBJ2-4; a possible D gene is TRBD2 (5 bases). Germline lookup yields CDR1 SNHLY and CDR2 FYNNEI. The CDR3 length is 15 residues. V lost 0 bases and J 0 bases, leaving 6 bases between the germline ends. The CDR3, as DNA: TGTGCCAGCAGTGAAGCCGGACTAGCCAAAAACATTCAGTACTTC. Translated, it gives CASSEAGLAKNIQYF.

Only one count was recorded for this clone. The chain joins TRBV6-6 to TRBJ2-1; possibly TRBD2 for D (5 bases). V lost 6 bases, J lost 8 bases, and 11 bases lay in between. Germline CDR1 and CDR2: MNHNY and SVGAGI (reference sequence). The CDR3 is 12 amino acids. CDR3 loop: CASSLLEDEQFF. In DNA, the CDR3 is TGTGCCAGCAGCTTACTAGAAGATGAGCAGTTCTTC.

This chain connects TRBV6-1 to TRBJ2-2, with D maybe TRBD1 (6 bases). CDR1 is MNHNS and CDR2 is SASEGT in the germline V gene. CDR3 length: 13 amino acids. The V end lost 4 bases, the J end lost 6 bases, and 9 bases lay between the germline ends. The CDR3 DNA sequence: TGTGCCAGCAGTGTACAGGGCCCCGGGGAGCTGTTTTTT. It yields the protein CASSVQGPGELFF.

The chain links TRBV7-2 to TRBJ2-1; TRBD2 aligns across 8 bases. Unmatched junction bases numbered 7, after V lost 4 bases and J lost 2 bases. Germline-derived CDR1 and CDR2 are SGHTA and FQGNSA. CDR3 length equals 16 residues. CDR3 nucleotide sequence: TGTGCCAGCAGCTGGGTTGCGGGGGGAACCTACAATGAGCAGTTCTTC. This gives the protein CASSWVAGGTYNEQFF.

V usage is TRBV7-9 and J usage is TRBJ2-2, with D perhaps matching TRBD1 (5 bases). This CDR3 is 15 amino acids long. The germline V gene has CDR1 SEHNR and CDR2 FQNEAQ (reference sequence). The V and J ends lost 7 bases and 1 base respectively, with 13 bases between them. The CDR3 is CASKVLQGNTGELFF. CDR3 bases: TGTGCCAGCAAGGTTCTGCAGGGGAACACCGGGGAGCTGTTTTTT.

The chain combines TRBV2 with TRBJ2-2, with 11 bases lining up with TRBD1. Germline V gives CDR1 SNHLY, CDR2 FYNNEI. The CDR3 consists of 15 residues. V shed 3 bases, J shed 5 bases, and the junction held 2 bases outside the gene matches. The CDR3 nucleotides read TGTGCCAGCAGTGATGGGACAGGGGGGACCGGGGAGCTGTTTTTT. It yields the protein CASSDGTGGTGELFF.

The chain employs TRBV5-1 and TRBJ1-5; unclear D gene. V lost 0 bases to trimming and J lost 5 bases, with 9 bases between them. Germline loops: CDR1 SGHRS, CDR2 YFSETQ. The CDR3 sequence is 14 residues long. The CDR3 DNA is TGCGCCAGCAGCTTGGGGCCGCTTGATCAGCCCCAGCATTTT. It is translated as CASSLGPLDQPQHF. The full variable domain, in which reference TRBV5-1 and TRBJ1-5 provide the parts outside the CDR3, is KAGVTQTPRYLIKTRGQQVTLSCSPISGHRSVSWYQQTPGQGLQFLFEYFSETQRNKGNFPGRFSGRQFSNSRSEMNVSTLELGDSALYLCASSLGPLDQPQHFGDGTRLSIL.

This chain uses TRBV9 with TRBJ2-1, with D perhaps matching TRBD2 (7 bases). The V gene's germline CDR1 is SGDLS and CDR2 YYNGEE. The CDR3 totals 15 residues. Trimming left V 4 bases short and J 2 bases short, with 13 bases between. The CDR3 is CASSRGADAYNEQFF. The CDR3 DNA sequence: TGTGCCAGCAGCCGGGGGGCAGACGCCTACAATGAGCAGTTCTTC. Supplemented by reference TRBV9 and TRBJ2-1, the full variable domain reads DSGVTQTPKHLITATGQRVTLRCSPRSGDLSVYWYQQSLDQGLQFLIQYYNGEERAKGNILERFSAQQFPDLHSELNLSSLELGDSALYFCASSRGADAYNEQFFGPGTRLTVL.

The CDR3 nucleotides read TGTGCCAGCAGTTTAGGACAGAAGGGCAATCAGCCCCAGCATTTT. Its translation is CASSLGQKGNQPQHF. The chain uses TRBV6-6 and TRBJ1-5; tentative D call: TRBD1 (6 bases). The CDR3 contains 15 residues. Trimming removed 4 bases at V and 2 bases at J, with 12 bases between. CDR1 is MNHNY and CDR2 is SVGAGI in the germline V gene (reference sequence).

The CDR3 region has the DNA TGTGCCAGCAGCCCGGCGCAGGGCCTCGGGACTGAAGCTTTCTTT. Translated: CASSPAQGLGTEAFF. This chain links TRBV7-2 with TRBJ1-1, with D possibly being TRBD1 (5 bases). Germline V lookup: CDR1 SGHTA, CDR2 FQGNSA. The CDR3 is made up of 15 amino acids. V lost 5 bases and J 5 bases, leaving 18 bases between the germline ends.

The CDR3 region is CASSPSPAGRTPLHF. CDR3 sequence (DNA): TGTGCCAGCAGCCCCTCGCCGGCAGGGAGGACACCCCTCCACTTT. The chain combines TRBV6-4 with TRBJ1-6; perhaps TRBD1 as D (5 bases). The CDR3 runs to 15 residues. V dropped 6 bases and J dropped 11 bases, with 20 bases sitting between them. The germline V gene encodes CDR1 MRHNA and CDR2 SNTAGT.

As concerns this clone: At the DNA level, this CDR3 is encoded by other sequences in the same sample as well. This chain links TRBV28 with TRBJ2-7; maybe TRBD1 (6 bases). The CDR3 is made up of 13 amino acids. CDR1 is MDHEN and CDR2 is SYDVKM in the germline V gene. V was clipped by 6 bases and J by 4 bases, with 13 bases between them. The CDR3 sequence is CASRPGQTYEQYF. The CDR3 DNA sequence: TGTGCCAGCAGACCCGGACAGACGTACGAGCAGTACTTC.

This clone was seen a few times. DNA of the CDR3: TGCGCCAGCAGCCAAGAAGGCCTAGCGGAGAACAATGAGCAGTTCTTC. This encodes CASSQEGLAENNEQFF. This chain connects TRBV4-1 to TRBJ2-1; 7 bases fit TRBD2. CDR3 length: 16 residues. Germline assignment: CDR1 MGHRA and CDR2 YSYEKL. V was pared by 0 bases and J by 5 bases, with 7 bases of the junction left unmatched.

This chain links TRBV5-4 with TRBJ2-5, with TRBD2 as a possible D gene (6 bases). Trimming took 7 bases from V and 4 from J, leaving 14 bases between them. The germline gives CDR1 SGHNT, CDR2 YYREEE (reference sequence). The CDR3 has 13 residues. The CDR3 sequence: CASVPAGGETQYF. In DNA form, the CDR3 reads TGTGCCAGCGTCCCGGCCGGGGGAGAGACCCAGTACTTC.

The chain employs TRBV6-5 and TRBJ1-3; D may be TRBD1 (5 bases). Germline CDR1 reads MNHEY; CDR2 reads SVGAGI. V shed 4 bases and J shed 0 bases, with 10 bases lying between them. This CDR3 region has 15 residues. The CDR3 loop reads CASSSKTVSGNTIYF. In DNA form, the CDR3 reads TGTGCCAGCAGTTCCAAGACAGTCTCTGGAAACACCATATATTTT.

The chain links TRBV13 to TRBJ2-7, with 8 bases aligning to TRBD2. The CDR3 extends over 13 amino acids. Germline V gene lookup returns CDR1 PRHDT and CDR2 FYEKMQ (reference sequence). The junction had 5 bases not matched to a gene; V was cut back by 9 bases and J by 1 base. The CDR3 protein is CASQGGGSYEQYF. DNA for the CDR3: TGTGCCAGTCAGGGCGGGGGGTCCTACGAGCAGTACTTC. The full variable domain, rest sourced from reference TRBV13 and TRBJ2-7, is AAGVIQSPRHLIKEKRETATLKCYPIPRHDTVYWYQQGPGQDPQFLISFYEKMQSDKGSIPDRFSAQQFSDYHSELNMSSLELGDSALYFCASQGGGSYEQYFGPGTRLTVT.

This chain uses TRBV6-5 with TRBJ2-1; 11 bases line up with TRBD1. The CDR3 runs to 15 residues. The germline V gene has CDR1 MNHEY and CDR2 SVGAGI. J lost 10 bases, V lost 6 bases, and 11 bases had no gene match. The CDR3 region is CASRTGTGGGEEQFF. As DNA, the CDR3 is TGTGCCAGCAGGACCGGGACAGGGGGGGGAGAGGAGCAGTTCTTC.

The chain combines TRBV10-1 with TRBJ1-2; no definite D call. Germline values: CDR1 WNHNN, CDR2 SYGVQD (reference sequence). There are 15 residues in the CDR3. V was clipped by 1 base and J by 4 bases, with 13 bases between them. The CDR3 spells CASSEFPGNLYGYTF. In DNA form, the CDR3 reads TGCGCCAGCAGTGAGTTTCCCGGGAACCTCTATGGCTACACCTTC.

The rearrangement links TRBV27 to TRBJ2-7; D may be TRBD2 (6 bases). Between the trimmed V and J ends, which lost 5 bases and 2 bases, there was a span of 16 bases. Per the germline V gene, CDR1 is MNHEY and CDR2 is SMNVEV (reference sequence). The CDR3 has 15 amino acids. CDR3 in DNA: TGTGCCAGCAGTCGGAGGGGCGAAAGTACCTACGAGCAGTACTTC. It translates to CASSRRGESTYEQYF.

In its sample, this clone was seen a few times. The genes are TRBV27 and TRBJ2-5; possibly TRBD2 for D (5 bases). The ends were cut back, 3 bases at V and 1 base at J, with 15 bases in the middle. The germline V gene has CDR1 MNHEY and CDR2 SMNVEV (reference sequence). This CDR3 has 16 amino acids. DNA of the CDR3: TGTGCCAGCAGTTTGAGGCCCCACCGGGGCCAAGAGACCCAGTACTTC. This translates into CASSLRPHRGQETQYF.

J is TRBJ1-1 and V is TRBV5-1; D may be TRBD1 (5 bases). Deletions cut 0 bases from V and 3 bases from J, with 9 bases between. CDR1 and CDR2 (germline): SGHRS, YFSETQ. The CDR3 extends over 14 amino acids. As DNA, the CDR3 is TGCGCCAGCAGCTTGGGGGCAGGGTACACTGAAGCTTTCTTT. Protein: CASSLGAGYTEAFF.

This rearrangement joins TRBV6-5 to TRBJ1-1, with 8 nucleotides matching TRBD1. CDR3 length: 14 residues. With 5 bases clipped from V and 4 bases from J, the junction kept 6 bases outside the gene matches. Germline V gene sequence: CDR1 MNHEY, CDR2 SVGAGI. The CDR3 is CASSGQGGSTEAFF. As DNA, the CDR3 is TGTGCCAGCAGTGGACAGGGAGGTAGCACTGAAGCTTTCTTT.

This chain uses TRBV18 with TRBJ2-5; D is unclear. This CDR3 has 13 residues. V was cut by 3 bases and J by 4 bases, with 9 bases left in between. Germline assignment: CDR1 KGHSH and CDR2 LQKENI. CDR3 in amino acids: CASSPQAVETQYF. CDR3 sequence (DNA): TGTGCCAGCTCACCGCAGGCAGTAGAGACCCAGTACTTC.